This TCR beta chain originates from a study of shared clonotypes between healthy human individuals. Study background: A few men and two women, aged 18 to 49, were donors.

Germline V lookup: CDR1 SGHRS, CDR2 YFSETQ. This CDR3 spans 15 amino acids. V lost 0 bases and J 8 bases, leaving 17 bases between the germline ends. Study outcomes and limitations: Among donors, the sharing of clonotypes was expected to be influenced by sequencing depth.

How the authors handled the data: Junction-only sequences without quality scores came from ImmunoSEQ, so filtering differed. Clones were read by immunoSEQ multiplex PCR, and TCRdb kept only the in-frame ones, dropping some. V, J and clone size are taken as reported in that table, and D and trimming were inferred from the DNA itself. The sample has 2 million or so clones, 95% seen once. As regards this clone: Its antigen is unidentified.

The J gene is TRBJ1-2, the V gene TRBV5-1; perhaps TRBD1 as D (5 bases). The sample taken for sequencing was naive CD4+ T cells sorted from blood. The subset denotes: CD45RA+ positively selected. The sequence derives from a man younger than 35 in good health. The CDR3 DNA reads as TGCGCCAGCAGCTTGGATGGAGGGGCGGCCGGCGGCTACACCTTC. Translated, it gives CASSLDGGAAGGYTF.